The 24 T cell receptor beta chains given below trace back to one sample, sequenced in a study of shared clonotypes between healthy human individuals. TCRdb's copy holds only in-frame clones and misses some; the assay was immunoSEQ multiplex PCR. The sample contains over a million clones, approximately 72% of which appear only once. Sequencing was carried out using memory CD4+ T cells sorted from blood. The subset was: CD45RA-negative fraction. The receptors were sampled from a man in his late teens or twenties in good health.

The chain couples TRBV27 to TRBJ2-1, with 9 nucleotides matching TRBD2. J lost 3 bases, V lost 6 bases, and 12 bases had no gene match. Germline assignment: CDR1 MNHEY and CDR2 SMNVEV (reference sequence). This CDR3 spans 17 amino acids. The CDR3 region is CASSSLTSGNIYNEQFF. CDR3 nucleotides: TGTGCCAGCAGCTCCCTGACTAGCGGTAATATCTACAATGAGCAGTTCTTC.

This clone was observed a handful of times. Other nucleotide sequences from this sample produce the same CDR3. This chain connects TRBV7-2 to TRBJ2-3; no reliable D call. This CDR3 is 12 amino acids long. Germline loops: CDR1 SGHTA, CDR2 FQGNSA. Trimming removed 2 bases from V and 6 bases from J, with 6 bases in between. Here the CDR3 DNA reads TGTGCCAGCAGCTTAAAAGGTGATACGCAGTATTTT. Amino acid sequence: CASSLKGDTQYF.

The rearrangement links TRBV19 to TRBJ1-2; D is possibly TRBD1 (5 bases). Trimming took 5 bases from V and 2 from J, leaving 21 bases between them. The CDR3 has 17 amino acids. Germline lookup yields CDR1 LNHDA and CDR2 SQIVND (reference sequence). CDR3 nucleotides: TGTGCCAGTAGTGCATACAGGAAGGGGAACGCAAACTATGGCTACACCTTC. Translation gives CASSAYRKGNANYGYTF.

The chain uses TRBV19 and TRBJ2-5, with TRBD2 matching over 7 bases. After removal of 2 bases from V and 5 bases from J, the junction contained 5 bases not matched to a gene. Germline CDR1 and CDR2: LNHDA and SQIVND (reference sequence). The CDR3 runs to 14 residues. CDR3 sequence: CASSISGREETQYF. CDR3 bases: TGTGCCAGTAGTATATCGGGGAGGGAGGAGACCCAGTACTTC.

The V call is TRBV5-6, the J call TRBJ2-4, with 7 bases fitting TRBD1. The CDR3 runs to 15 residues. After removal of 4 bases from V and 4 bases from J, the junction contained 8 bases not matched to a gene. Germline CDR1 reads SGHDT; CDR2 reads YYEEEE. CDR3 in DNA: TGTGCCAGCAGCCCACGGATGACAGGGAAAAACATTCAGTACTTC. Amino acids: CASSPRMTGKNIQYF.

This sequence joins TRBV5-1 and TRBJ2-2; maybe TRBD1 (6 bases). There are 15 residues in the CDR3. V was trimmed by 0 bases and J by 5 bases, leaving 11 bases between them. From germline, CDR1 is SGHRS and CDR2 YFSETQ. Written as DNA, the CDR3 is TGCGCCAGCAGCTTGGCAGGGGTAGGGACCGGGGAGCTGTTTTTT. Encoded protein: CASSLAGVGTGELFF.

This clone was observed at least ten times. The V gene is TRBV30, the J gene TRBJ1-4, with D possibly matching TRBD1 (5 bases). CDR1 and CDR2 from the germline V gene are GTSNPN and SVGIG (reference sequence). The CDR3 extends over 12 amino acids. V was clipped by 3 bases and J by 4 bases, with 6 bases between them. The CDR3 here is CAWRTDNEKLFF. The CDR3 bases are TGTGCCTGGAGGACAGATAATGAAAAACTGTTTTTT.

A note on this clone: A far larger clone lies a single base away; this is likely a read error. V and J are TRBV10-3 and TRBJ2-2; D might be TRBD1 or TRBD2, each matching 6 bases. The germline CDR1 and CDR2 sequences are ENHRY and SYGVKD. V gave up 6 bases and J gave up 3 bases, with 11 bases separating them. The CDR3 totals 14 residues. In DNA form, the CDR3 reads TGTGCCATCAGGGGGGGCGACGACACCGGGGAGCTGTTTTTT. This encodes CAIRGGDDTGELFF.

The J gene is TRBJ1-1, the V gene TRBV6-5, with 7 bases lining up with TRBD1. The CDR3 sequence is 14 residues long. In germline, CDR1 is MNHEY, CDR2 SVGAGI. Losses at the gene ends were 6 bases for V and 7 bases for J; bases not matched to a gene: 11. The CDR3 protein is CASSKGQNSREAFF. CDR3 nucleotide sequence: TGTGCCAGCAGCAAGGGACAGAACAGCCGTGAAGCTTTCTTT.

This CDR3 is CASSFGGQKYF. In DNA form, the CDR3 reads TGTGCCAGCAGTTTTGGGGGGCAGAAGTACTTC. The chain links TRBV27 to TRBJ2-4; possibly TRBD1 or TRBD2 for D (6 bases each). Deletions cut 3 bases from V and 14 bases from J, with 11 bases between. The CDR3 is made up of 11 amino acids. CDR1 and CDR2 (germline): MNHEY, SMNVEV (reference sequence).

This clone showed up just once. The gene calls are TRBV29-1 and TRBJ2-2; a possible D gene is TRBD2 (5 bases). This CDR3 has 13 amino acids. With 3 bases removed from V and 4 bases from J, the gap between germline ends came to 9 bases. Germline loops: CDR1 SQVTM, CDR2 ANQGSEA. The CDR3 is CSVDEGFTGELFF. CDR3 nucleotides: TGCAGCGTTGATGAGGGCTTCACCGGGGAGCTGTTTTTT.

The genes are TRBV5-1 and TRBJ2-2; D is perhaps TRBD1 or TRBD2 (5 bases each). Trimming shortened V by 4 bases and J by 6 bases, and 13 bases separated the two germline ends. The germline gives CDR1 SGHRS, CDR2 YFSETQ. There are 14 residues in the CDR3. The CDR3 DNA sequence: TGCGCCAGCAGCCTCAACCGGGGACCCGGGGAGCTGTTTTTT. Its protein product is CASSLNRGPGELFF. Variable domain in full (rest from reference TRBV5-1 and TRBJ2-2): KAGVTQTPRYLIKTRGQQVTLSCSPISGHRSVSWYQQTPGQGLQFLFEYFSETQRNKGNFPGRFSGRQFSNSRSEMNVSTLELGDSALYLCASSLNRGPGELFFGEGSRLTVL.

As DNA, the CDR3 is TGTGCCAGCAGCTTGCCCTCCCAGGGCTCTGGAAACACCATATATTTT. This codes for CASSLPSQGSGNTIYF. V and J are TRBV5-6 and TRBJ1-3; D possibly corresponds to TRBD1 (5 bases). This CDR3 comprises 16 residues. CDR1 SGHDT and CDR2 YYEEEE come from the germline V gene. Deletions cut 1 base from V and 0 bases from J, with 11 bases between.

The chain links TRBV5-1 to TRBJ2-1; TRBD2 matches at 7 bases. This CDR3 has 15 residues. Trimming removed 6 bases from V and 2 bases from J; junction bases left unmatched: 8. CDR1 and CDR2 from the germline V gene are SGHRS and YFSETQ. The DNA for the CDR3 is TGCGCCAGCACCAAAGGGGAGGGCCCCTACAATGAGCAGTTCTTC. Amino acids: CASTKGEGPYNEQFF.

This chain joins TRBV11-2 and TRBJ2-2; D perhaps matches TRBD1 (6 bases). V shed 3 bases and J shed 0 bases, with 11 bases lying between them. From germline, CDR1 is SGHAT and CDR2 FQNNGV. CDR3 length: 16 amino acids. The CDR3 here is CASSFNWGPNTGELFF. DNA of the CDR3: TGTGCCAGCAGCTTCAATTGGGGGCCGAACACCGGGGAGCTGTTTTTT.

As concerns this clone: Other DNA sequences in this specimen translate into the identical CDR3. The V and J genes are TRBV10-3 and TRBJ2-6; D is uncertain. The CDR3 contains 16 residues. Germline CDR1 and CDR2: ENHRY and SYGVKD. Trimming left V 2 bases short and J 0 bases short, with 8 bases between. The CDR3 loop is CAISEGASSGANVLTF. DNA for the CDR3: TGTGCCATCAGTGAGGGCGCTTCCTCTGGGGCCAACGTCCTGACTTTC.

The rearrangement links TRBV11-2 to TRBJ1-1, with D possibly being TRBD1 (6 bases). CDR3 length: 14 residues. The germline V gene has CDR1 SGHAT and CDR2 FQNNGV. The ends were cut back, 4 bases at V and 2 bases at J, with 11 bases in the middle. The CDR3 bases are TGTGCCAGCAGCTCAGGGGTTTATAACACTGAAGCTTTCTTT. As protein: CASSSGVYNTEAFF.

The chain couples TRBV10-3 to TRBJ2-1; D call uncertain. The V and J ends lost 4 bases and 0 bases respectively, with 10 bases between them. Germline CDR1 is ENHRY and CDR2 is SYGVKD. This CDR3 contains 15 residues. Here the CDR3 reads CAISVSQSSYNEQFF. CDR3 sequence (DNA): TGTGCCATCAGTGTTTCCCAAAGCTCCTACAATGAGCAGTTCTTC.

V and J are TRBV5-4 and TRBJ2-1, with D tentatively TRBD1 (5 bases). CDR1 and CDR2 from the germline V gene are SGHNT and YYREEE (reference sequence). The length of the CDR3 is 14 residues. V was pared by 0 bases and J by 6 bases, with 10 bases between. Here the CDR3 reads CASSLGSGINEQFF. CDR3 DNA sequence: TGTGCCAGCAGCTTGGGATCAGGGATCAATGAGCAGTTCTTC.

The chain links TRBV7-9 to TRBJ1-1; a weak D match, TRBD1 (5 bases). This CDR3 contains 15 residues. Trimming removed 5 bases from V and 3 bases from J, with 16 bases in between. Germline loops: CDR1 SEHNR, CDR2 FQNEAQ (reference sequence). The CDR3 coding sequence is TGTGCCAGCAGCATATCGGGACCGGGCGACACTGAAGCTTTCTTT. It yields the protein CASSISGPGDTEAFF. Full variable domain (remainder filled in from reference TRBV7-9 and TRBJ1-1): DTGVSQNPRHKITKRGQNVTFRCDPISEHNRLYWYRQTLGQGPEFLTYFQNEAQLEKSRLLSDRFSAERPKGSFSTLEIQRTEQGDSAMYLCASSISGPGDTEAFFGQGTRLTVV.

The chain recombines TRBV6-1 with TRBJ2-4; D is ambiguous. Per germline, CDR1 MNHNS and CDR2 SASEGT. The length of the CDR3 is 14 residues. Trimming took off 2 bases at V and 6 bases at J, with 11 bases between the two ends. CDR3 sequence: CASSETSQGNIQYF. CDR3 DNA sequence: TGTGCCAGCAGTGAAACAAGCCAAGGAAACATTCAGTACTTC.

V usage is TRBV5-1 and J usage is TRBJ1-5; D possibly corresponds to TRBD1 (6 bases). The V end was cut by 5 bases, the J end by 8 bases, with 20 bases between. The CDR3 spans 15 residues. CDR1 is SGHRS, CDR2 YFSETQ, per germline. CDR3: CASSMTGLREEPQHF. The CDR3 DNA follows: TGCGCCAGCAGTATGACAGGCTTGCGTGAGGAGCCCCAGCATTTT.

This clone was detected a few times. This rearrangement joins TRBV6-6 to TRBJ2-7, with 9 bases identical to TRBD1. Germline trimming cut 0 bases from V and 1 base from J; bases unmatched to any gene: 1. The germline V gene has CDR1 MNHNY and CDR2 SVGAGI (reference sequence). The CDR3 totals 15 residues. The CDR3 here is CASSYSGTGSYEQYF. CDR3 nucleotide sequence: TGTGCCAGCAGTTACTCAGGGACAGGGTCCTACGAGCAGTACTTC.

With regard to this clone: Other DNA sequences in the same sample also yield this CDR3. The chain links TRBV2 to TRBJ1-3; D is ambiguous. This CDR3 has 12 amino acids. V lost 2 bases, J lost 1 base, and 0 bases lay in between. Germline loops: CDR1 SNHLY, CDR2 FYNNEI. The CDR3 region is CASSESGNTIYF. DNA of the CDR3: TGTGCCAGCAGTGAATCTGGAAACACCATATATTTT.